The rows below give T cell receptor beta chains drawn from one sample of a study of memory CD4+ T cells and cytomegalovirus serostatus. Only in-frame clones appear in the TCRdb table, and some are missing; sequencing was by immunoSEQ multiplex PCR. The sample yields 35,000 to 50,000 clones, about 82% seen once. Sequencing input: memory CD4+ T cells from blood. These receptors all come from an adult in good health and CMV-seronegative. The CDR3 runs from the conserved cysteine through the conserved F or W. D genes are given only for firm matches. The size entry is marked missing in some rows and otherwise reads once, few, many or a size class.

d_call j_call v_call clone_size cdr3_nt cdr3_aa
TRBD1 TRBJ1-5 TRBV7-2 NA TGTGCCAGCAGCCTACAGGGGGCGGATGATCAGCCCCAGCATTTT CASSLQGADDQPQHF
NA TRBJ1-1 TRBV2 NA TGTGCCAGCAAGCGGAGGTCAGGGCCCGACACTGAAGCTTTCTTT CASKRRSGPDTEAFF
TRBD2 TRBJ2-2 TRBV7-3 NA TGTGCCAGCAGTGGGACTAGCTTGAACACCGGGGAGCTGTTTTTT CASSGTSLNTGELFF
TRBD1 TRBJ1-2 TRBV7-2 NA TGTGCCAGCAGCTTAGCGGGACAGGGGTCTGGCTACACCTTC CASSLAGQGSGYTF
NA TRBJ2-7 TRBV2 NA TGTGCCAGCAGTGGGGACTTCGGGTCCGAGCAGTACTTC CASSGDFGSEQYF
NA TRBJ1-2 TRBV2 NA TGTGCCAGCAGGATTGAAGACAACGTATATGGCTACACCTTC CASRIEDNVYGYTF
TRBD2 TRBJ2-7 TRBV5-1 NA TGCGCCAGCAGCTGGACTAGCGGTACCACTACCTCCTACGAGCAGTACTTC CASSWTSGTTTSYEQYF
TRBD2 TRBJ2-1 TRBV7-3 many TGTGCCAGCAGCCCCCAGGGCGGGAGGGACGATGAGCAGTTCTTC CASSPQGGRDDEQFF
NA TRBJ2-7 TRBV2 NA TGTGCCAGCAGTGCTGTTTACGAGCAGTACTTC CASSAVYEQYF
TRBD2 TRBJ2-7 TRBV11-2 NA TGTGCCAGCAGCCCGGGACTAGCGGGAGGTAGCGAGCAGTACTTC CASSPGLAGGSEQYF
NA TRBJ2-7 TRBV7-2 NA TGTGCCAGCAGCCTTGGGGGGCGCCGTAGCTACGAGCAGTACTTC CASSLGGRRSYEQYF
TRBD1 TRBJ1-4 TRBV19 NA TGTGCCAGTAGTTTGGGACAGGGAATAGGAAAACTGTTTTTT CASSLGQGIGKLFF
NA TRBJ1-2 TRBV18 NA TGTGCCAGCTCACCGGGCCCCCCTCAATATAATGGCTACACCTTC CASSPGPPQYNGYTF
NA TRBJ1-4 TRBV10-1 NA TGCGCCACGCCTCGAAAGGACTCTGTACAGGAGGTAGAAAAACTGTTTTTT CATPRKDSVQEVEKLFF
NA TRBJ2-6 TRBV5-8 once TGTGCCAGCAGCTTGAGGGGGGCCAACGTCCTGACTTTC CASSLRGANVLTF
NA TRBJ1-6 TRBV6-5 NA TGTGCCAGCACATCGTCGTGGGGTTCACCCCTCCACTTT CASTSSWGSPLHF
NA TRBJ1-5 TRBV7-2 NA TGTGCCAGCAGCTTACACTTAGGCCAGCCCCAGCATTTT CASSLHLGQPQHF
NA TRBJ1-4 TRBV11-2 NA TGTGCCAGCAGCTTAGTCGCCGCGAAGGCAGGACTGTTTTTT CASSLVAAKAGLFF
NA TRBJ1-2 TRBV30 NA TGTGCCTGGAGTGTTGGGGGGGGACTCTATGGCTACACCTTC CAWSVGGGLYGYTF
TRBD2 TRBJ2-3 TRBV18 NA TGTGCCAGCTCAGCGGGGGAGAGCACAGATACGCAGTATTTT CASSAGESTDTQYF